This TCR beta chain was found in a study of T cell repertoires in cytomegalovirus infection. Via MiXCR, TCRdb re-called the reads, giving one row per CDR3 protein. Of approximately 320,000 distinct CDR3 sequences listed, over 7.5% are singletons. The germline gives CDR1 SGHTA, CDR2 FQGNSA. The V end lost 5 bases, the J end lost 7 bases, and 3 bases lay between the germline ends. CDR3 length: 11 amino acids. The chain joins TRBV7-2 to TRBJ1-6; D gene unclear. Sequenced material: PBMCs. The source of this sequence is a human donor in good health (CMV status not recorded). Some clones in this sample may be carry-over from other donors' samples. CDR3 bases: TGTGCCAGCAGCGCGAATTCACCCCTCCACTTT. Amino acid sequence: CASSANSPLHF. The whole variable domain, filled in from reference TRBV7-2 and TRBJ1-6, reads GAGVSQSPSNKVTEKGKDVELRCDPISGHTALYWYRQSLGQGLEFLIYFQGNSAPDKSGLPSDRFSAERTGGSVSTLTIQRTQQEDSAVYLCASSANSPLHFGNGTRLTVT.